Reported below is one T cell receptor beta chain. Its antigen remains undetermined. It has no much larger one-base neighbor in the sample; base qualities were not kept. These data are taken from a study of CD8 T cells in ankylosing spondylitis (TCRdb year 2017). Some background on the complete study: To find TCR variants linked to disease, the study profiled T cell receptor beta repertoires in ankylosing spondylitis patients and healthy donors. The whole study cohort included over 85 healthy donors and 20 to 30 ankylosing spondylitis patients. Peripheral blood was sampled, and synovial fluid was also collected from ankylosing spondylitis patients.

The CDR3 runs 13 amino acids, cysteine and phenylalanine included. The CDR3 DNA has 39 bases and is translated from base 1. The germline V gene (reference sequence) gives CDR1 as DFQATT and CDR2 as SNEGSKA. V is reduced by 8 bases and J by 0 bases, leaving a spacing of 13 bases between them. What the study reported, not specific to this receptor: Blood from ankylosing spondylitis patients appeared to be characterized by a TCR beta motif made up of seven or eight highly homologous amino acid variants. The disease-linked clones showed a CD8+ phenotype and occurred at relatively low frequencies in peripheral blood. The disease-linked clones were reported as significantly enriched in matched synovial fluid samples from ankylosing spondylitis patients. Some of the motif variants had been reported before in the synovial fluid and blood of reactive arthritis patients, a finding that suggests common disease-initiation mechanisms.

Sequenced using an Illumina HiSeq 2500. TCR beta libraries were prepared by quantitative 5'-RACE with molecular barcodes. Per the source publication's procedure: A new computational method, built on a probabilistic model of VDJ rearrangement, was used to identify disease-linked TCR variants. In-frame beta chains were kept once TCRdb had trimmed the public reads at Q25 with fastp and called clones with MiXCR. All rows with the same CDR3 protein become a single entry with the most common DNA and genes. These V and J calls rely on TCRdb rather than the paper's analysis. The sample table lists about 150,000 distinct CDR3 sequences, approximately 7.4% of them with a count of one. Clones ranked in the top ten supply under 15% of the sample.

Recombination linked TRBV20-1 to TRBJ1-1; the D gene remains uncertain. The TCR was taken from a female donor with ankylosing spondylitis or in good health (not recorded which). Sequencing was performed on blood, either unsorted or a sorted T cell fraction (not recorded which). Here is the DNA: TGCAGTACCCTCGGGAGCCTGAACACTGAAGCTTTCTTT. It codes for CSTLGSLNTEAFF.